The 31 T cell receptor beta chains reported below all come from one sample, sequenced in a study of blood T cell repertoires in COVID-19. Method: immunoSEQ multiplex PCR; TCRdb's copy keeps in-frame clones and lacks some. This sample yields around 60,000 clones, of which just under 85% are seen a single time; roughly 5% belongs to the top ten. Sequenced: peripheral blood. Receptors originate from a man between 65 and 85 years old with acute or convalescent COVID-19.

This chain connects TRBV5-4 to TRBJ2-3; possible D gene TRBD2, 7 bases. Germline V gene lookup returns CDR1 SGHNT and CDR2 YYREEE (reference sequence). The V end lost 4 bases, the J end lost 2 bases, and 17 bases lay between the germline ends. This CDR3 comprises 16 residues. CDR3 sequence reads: CASSPLRGGNTDTQYF. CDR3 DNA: TGTGCCAGCAGCCCCCTTAGGGGGGGGAACACAGATACGCAGTATTTT.

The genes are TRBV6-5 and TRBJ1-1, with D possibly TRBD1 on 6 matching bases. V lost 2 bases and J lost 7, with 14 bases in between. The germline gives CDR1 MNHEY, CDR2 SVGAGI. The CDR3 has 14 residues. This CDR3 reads CASSYPDRLGEAFF. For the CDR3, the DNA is TGTGCCAGCAGTTACCCCGACAGGTTAGGTGAAGCTTTCTTT.

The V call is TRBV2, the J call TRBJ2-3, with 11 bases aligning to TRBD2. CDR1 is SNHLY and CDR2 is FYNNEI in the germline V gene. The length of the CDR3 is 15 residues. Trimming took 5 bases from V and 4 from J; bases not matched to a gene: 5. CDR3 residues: CASSLAGGQADTQYF. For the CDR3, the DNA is TGTGCCAGCAGTTTAGCGGGGGGGCAAGCAGATACGCAGTATTTT.

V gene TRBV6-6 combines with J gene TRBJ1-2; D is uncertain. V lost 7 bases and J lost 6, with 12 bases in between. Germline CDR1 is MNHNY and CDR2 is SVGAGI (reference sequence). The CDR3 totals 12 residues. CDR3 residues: CASNFQEDGYTF. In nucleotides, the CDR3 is TGTGCCAGCAATTTCCAGGAAGATGGCTACACCTTC.

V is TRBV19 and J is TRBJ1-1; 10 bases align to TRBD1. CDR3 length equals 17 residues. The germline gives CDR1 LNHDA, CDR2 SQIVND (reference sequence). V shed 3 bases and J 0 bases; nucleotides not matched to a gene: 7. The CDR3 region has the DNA TGTGCCAGTAGTATTTCGGACAGGGGGTCCATGAACACTGAAGCTTTCTTT. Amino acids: CASSISDRGSMNTEAFF.

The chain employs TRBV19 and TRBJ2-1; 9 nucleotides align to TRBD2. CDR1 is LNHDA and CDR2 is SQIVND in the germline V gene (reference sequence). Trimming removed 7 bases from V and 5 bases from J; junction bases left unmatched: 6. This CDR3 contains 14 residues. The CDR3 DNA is TGTGCCAGTAAGGAGCGGGGGGCACACAATGAGCAGTTCTTC. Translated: CASKERGAHNEQFF.

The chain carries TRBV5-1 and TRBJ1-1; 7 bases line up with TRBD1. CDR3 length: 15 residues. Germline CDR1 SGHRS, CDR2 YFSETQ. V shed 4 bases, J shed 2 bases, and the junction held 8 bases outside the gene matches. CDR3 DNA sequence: TGCGCCAGCAGCCGAAGAACAGGGGATAACACTGAAGCTTTCTTT. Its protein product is CASSRRTGDNTEAFF.

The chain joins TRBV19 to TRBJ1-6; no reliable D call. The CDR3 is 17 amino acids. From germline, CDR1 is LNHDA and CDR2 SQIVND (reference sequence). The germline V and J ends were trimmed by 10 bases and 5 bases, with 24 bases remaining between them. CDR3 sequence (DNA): TGTGCCACTCCCTCGATGGCCCCGACAAACGATAATTCACCCCTCCACTTT. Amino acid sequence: CATPSMAPTNDNSPLHF.

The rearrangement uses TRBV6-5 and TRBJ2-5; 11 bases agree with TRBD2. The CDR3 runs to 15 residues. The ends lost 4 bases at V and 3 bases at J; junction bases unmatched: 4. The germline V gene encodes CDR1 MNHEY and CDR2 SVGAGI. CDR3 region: CASSWETSGEETQYF. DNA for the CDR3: TGTGCCAGCAGTTGGGAGACTAGCGGGGAAGAGACCCAGTACTTC.

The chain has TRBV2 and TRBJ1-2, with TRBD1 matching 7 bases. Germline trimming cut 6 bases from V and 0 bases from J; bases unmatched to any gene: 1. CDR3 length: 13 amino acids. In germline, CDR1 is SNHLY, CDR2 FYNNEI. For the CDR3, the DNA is TGTGCCAGCAGGGGGACAGCTAACTATGGCTACACCTTC. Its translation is CASRGTANYGYTF. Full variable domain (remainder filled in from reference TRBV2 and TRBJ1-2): EPEVTQTPSHQVTQMGQEVILRCVPISNHLYFYWYRQILGQKVEFLVSFYNNEISEKSEIFDDQFSVERPDGSNFTLKIRSTKLEDSAMYFCASRGTANYGYTFGSGTRLTVV.

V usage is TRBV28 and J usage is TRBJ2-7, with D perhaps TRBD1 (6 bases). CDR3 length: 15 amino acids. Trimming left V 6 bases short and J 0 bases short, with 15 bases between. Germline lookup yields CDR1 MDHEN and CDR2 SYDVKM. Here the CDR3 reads CASRLEGVGSYEQYF. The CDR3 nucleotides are TGTGCCAGCAGGCTCGAGGGGGTGGGCTCCTACGAGCAGTACTTC.

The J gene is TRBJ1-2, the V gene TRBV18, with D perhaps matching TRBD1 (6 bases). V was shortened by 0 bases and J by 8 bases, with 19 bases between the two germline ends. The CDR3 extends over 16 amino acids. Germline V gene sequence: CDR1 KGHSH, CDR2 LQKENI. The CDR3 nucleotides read TGTGCCAGCTCACCACCAGGAGGCCAGGGGTTCGTCGGCTACACCTTC. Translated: CASSPPGGQGFVGYTF. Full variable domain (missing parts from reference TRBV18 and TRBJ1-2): NAGVMQNPRHLVRRRGQEARLRCSPMKGHSHVYWYRQLPEEGLKFMVYLQKENIIDESGMPKERFSAEFPKEGPSILRIQQVVRGDSAAYFCASSPPGGQGFVGYTFGSGTRLTVV.

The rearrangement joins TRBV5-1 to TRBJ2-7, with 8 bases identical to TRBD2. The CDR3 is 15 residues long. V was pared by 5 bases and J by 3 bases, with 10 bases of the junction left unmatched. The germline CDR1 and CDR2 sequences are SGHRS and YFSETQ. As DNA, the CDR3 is TGCGCCAGCAGTTATAGCGGGGTCGCCATCTACGAGCAGTACTTC. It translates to CASSYSGVAIYEQYF.

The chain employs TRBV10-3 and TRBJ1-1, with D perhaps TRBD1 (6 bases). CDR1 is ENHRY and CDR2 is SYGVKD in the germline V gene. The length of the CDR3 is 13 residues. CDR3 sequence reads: CESRGQSLTEAFF. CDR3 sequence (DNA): TGTGAATCTCGTGGACAGTCGTTGACTGAAGCTTTCTTT.

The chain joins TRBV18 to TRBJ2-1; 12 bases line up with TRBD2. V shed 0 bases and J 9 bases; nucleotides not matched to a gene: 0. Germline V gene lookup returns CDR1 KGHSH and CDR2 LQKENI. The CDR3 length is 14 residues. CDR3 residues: CASSPPTSGGEQFF. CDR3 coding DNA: TGTGCCAGCTCACCACCGACTAGCGGGGGTGAGCAGTTCTTC.

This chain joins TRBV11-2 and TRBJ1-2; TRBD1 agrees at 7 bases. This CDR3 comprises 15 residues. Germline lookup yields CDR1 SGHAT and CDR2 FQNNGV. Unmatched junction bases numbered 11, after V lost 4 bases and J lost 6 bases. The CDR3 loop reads CASSSLTGIRDGYTF. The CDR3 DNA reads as TGTGCCAGCAGCTCGTTGACAGGGATTAGGGATGGCTACACCTTC.

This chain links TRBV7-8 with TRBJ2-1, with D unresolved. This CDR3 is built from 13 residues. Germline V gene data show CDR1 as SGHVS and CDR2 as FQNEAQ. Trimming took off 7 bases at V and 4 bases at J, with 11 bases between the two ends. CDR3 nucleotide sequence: TGTGCCAGCACCCCCAGGTGGTACAATGAGCAGTTCTTC. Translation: CASTPRWYNEQFF.

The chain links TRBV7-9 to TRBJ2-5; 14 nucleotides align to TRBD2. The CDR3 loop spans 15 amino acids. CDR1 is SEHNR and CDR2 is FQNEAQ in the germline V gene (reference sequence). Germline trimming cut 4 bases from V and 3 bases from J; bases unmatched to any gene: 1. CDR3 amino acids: CASSWGLAGEETQYF. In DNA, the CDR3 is TGTGCCAGCAGCTGGGGACTAGCGGGGGAAGAGACCCAGTACTTC. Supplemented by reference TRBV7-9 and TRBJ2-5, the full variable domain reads DTGVSQNPRHKITKRGQNVTFRCDPISEHNRLYWYRQTLGQGPEFLTYFQNEAQLEKSRLLSDRFSAERPKGSFSTLEIQRTEQGDSAMYLCASSWGLAGEETQYFGPGTRLLVL.

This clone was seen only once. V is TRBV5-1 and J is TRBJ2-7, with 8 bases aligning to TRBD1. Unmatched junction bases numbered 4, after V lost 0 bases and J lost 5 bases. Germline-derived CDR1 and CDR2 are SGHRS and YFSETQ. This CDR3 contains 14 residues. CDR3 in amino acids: CASSLDRGMNEQYF. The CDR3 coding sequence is TGCGCCAGCAGCTTGGACAGGGGGATGAACGAGCAGTACTTC.

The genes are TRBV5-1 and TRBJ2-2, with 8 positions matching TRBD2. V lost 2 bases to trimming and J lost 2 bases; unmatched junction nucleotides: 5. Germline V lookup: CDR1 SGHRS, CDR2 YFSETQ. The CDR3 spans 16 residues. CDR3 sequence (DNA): TGCGCCAGCAGCTTTGGAAGCGGGGGAAACACCGGGGAGCTGTTTTTT. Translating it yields CASSFGSGGNTGELFF.

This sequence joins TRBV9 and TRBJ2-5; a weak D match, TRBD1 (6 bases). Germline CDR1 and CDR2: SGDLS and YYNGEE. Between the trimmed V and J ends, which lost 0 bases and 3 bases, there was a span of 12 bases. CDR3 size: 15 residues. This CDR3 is CASSVGRAGEETQYF. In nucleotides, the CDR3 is TGTGCCAGCAGCGTAGGACGGGCAGGGGAAGAGACCCAGTACTTC.

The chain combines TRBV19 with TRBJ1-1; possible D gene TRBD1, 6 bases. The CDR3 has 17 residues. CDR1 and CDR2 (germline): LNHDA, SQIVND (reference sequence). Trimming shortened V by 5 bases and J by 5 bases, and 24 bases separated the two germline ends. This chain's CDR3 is CASSQNREGLRGTEAFF. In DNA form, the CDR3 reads TGTGCCAGTAGTCAGAACAGGGAAGGGCTACGAGGGACTGAAGCTTTCTTT.

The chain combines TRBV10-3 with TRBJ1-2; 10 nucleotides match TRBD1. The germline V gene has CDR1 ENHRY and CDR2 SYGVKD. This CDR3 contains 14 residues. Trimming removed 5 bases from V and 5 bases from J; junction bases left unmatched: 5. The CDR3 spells CAISTDRGPYGYTF. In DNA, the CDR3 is TGTGCCATCAGTACCGACAGGGGGCCATATGGCTACACCTTC.

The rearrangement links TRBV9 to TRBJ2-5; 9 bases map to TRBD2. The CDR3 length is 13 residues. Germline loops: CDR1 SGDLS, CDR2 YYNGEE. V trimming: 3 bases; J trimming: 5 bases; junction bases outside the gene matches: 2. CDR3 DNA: TGTGCCAGCAGCGCGCTAGCGGGGGAGACCCAGTACTTC. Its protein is CASSALAGETQYF.

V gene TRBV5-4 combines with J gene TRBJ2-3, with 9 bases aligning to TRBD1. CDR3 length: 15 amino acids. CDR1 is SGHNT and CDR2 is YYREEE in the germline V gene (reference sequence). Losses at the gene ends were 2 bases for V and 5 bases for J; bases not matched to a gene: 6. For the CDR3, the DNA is TGTGCCAGCAGCTTAGGACAGGGGAGTCGAGATACGCAGTATTTT. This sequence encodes CASSLGQGSRDTQYF.

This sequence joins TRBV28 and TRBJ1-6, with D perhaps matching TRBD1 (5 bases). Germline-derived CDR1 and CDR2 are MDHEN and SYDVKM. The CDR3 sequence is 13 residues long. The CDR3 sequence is CGTLSSYNSPLHF. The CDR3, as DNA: TGTGGGACACTCAGCTCCTATAATTCACCCCTCCACTTT.

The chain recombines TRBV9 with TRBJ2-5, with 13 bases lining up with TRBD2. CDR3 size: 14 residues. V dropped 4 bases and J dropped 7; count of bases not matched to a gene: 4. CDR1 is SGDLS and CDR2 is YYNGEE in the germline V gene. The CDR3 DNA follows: TGTGCCAGCAGCCCACGGACTAGCGGGGGGACCCAGTACTTC. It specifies CASSPRTSGGTQYF.

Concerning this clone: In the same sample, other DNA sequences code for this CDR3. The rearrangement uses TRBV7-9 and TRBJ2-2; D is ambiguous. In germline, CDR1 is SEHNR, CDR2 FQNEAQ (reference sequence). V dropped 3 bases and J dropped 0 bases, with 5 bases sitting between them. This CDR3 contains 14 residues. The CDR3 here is CASSFGANTGELFF. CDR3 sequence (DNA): TGTGCCAGCAGCTTCGGAGCGAACACCGGGGAGCTGTTTTTT.

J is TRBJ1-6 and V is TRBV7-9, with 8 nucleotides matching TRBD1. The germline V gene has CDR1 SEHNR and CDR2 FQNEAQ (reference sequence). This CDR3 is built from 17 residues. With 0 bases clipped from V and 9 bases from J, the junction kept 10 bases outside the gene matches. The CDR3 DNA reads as TGTGCCAGCAGCTTAGCCGATTGGACAGGGACGCGTTCACCCCTCCACTTT. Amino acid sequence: CASSLADWTGTRSPLHF.

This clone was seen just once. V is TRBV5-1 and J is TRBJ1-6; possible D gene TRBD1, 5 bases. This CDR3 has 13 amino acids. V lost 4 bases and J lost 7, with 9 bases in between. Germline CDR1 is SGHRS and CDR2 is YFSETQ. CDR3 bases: TGCGCCAGCAGCCTGACAGCAAATTCACCCCTCCACTTT. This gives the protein CASSLTANSPLHF.

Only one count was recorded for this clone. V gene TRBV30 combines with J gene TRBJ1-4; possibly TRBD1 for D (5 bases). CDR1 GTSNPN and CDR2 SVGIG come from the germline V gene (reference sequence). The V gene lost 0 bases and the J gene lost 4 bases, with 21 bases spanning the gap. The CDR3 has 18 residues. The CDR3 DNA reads TGTGCCTGGAGTGTATCGGGGGGAGCGACACTTCGTAATGAAAAACTGTTTTTT. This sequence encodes CAWSVSGGATLRNEKLFF.